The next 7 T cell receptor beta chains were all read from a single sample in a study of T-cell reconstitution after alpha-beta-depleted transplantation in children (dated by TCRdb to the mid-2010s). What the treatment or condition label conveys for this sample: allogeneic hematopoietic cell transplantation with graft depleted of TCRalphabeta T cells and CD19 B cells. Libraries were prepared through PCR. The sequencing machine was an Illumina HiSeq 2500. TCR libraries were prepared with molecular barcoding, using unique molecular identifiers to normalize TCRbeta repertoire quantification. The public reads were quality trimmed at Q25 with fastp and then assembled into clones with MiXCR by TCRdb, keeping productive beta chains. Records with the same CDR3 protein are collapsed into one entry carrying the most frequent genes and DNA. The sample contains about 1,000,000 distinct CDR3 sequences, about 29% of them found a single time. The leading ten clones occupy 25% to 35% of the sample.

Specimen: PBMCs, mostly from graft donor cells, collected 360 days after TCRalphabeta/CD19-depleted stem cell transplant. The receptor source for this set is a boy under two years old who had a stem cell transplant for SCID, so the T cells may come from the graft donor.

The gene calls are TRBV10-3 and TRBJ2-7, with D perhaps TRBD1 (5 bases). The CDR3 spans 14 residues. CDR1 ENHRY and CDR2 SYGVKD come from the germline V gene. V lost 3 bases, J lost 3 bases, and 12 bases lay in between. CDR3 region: CAISERSGIYEQYF. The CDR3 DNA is TGTGCCATCAGTGAACGCTCAGGGATCTACGAGCAGTACTTC.

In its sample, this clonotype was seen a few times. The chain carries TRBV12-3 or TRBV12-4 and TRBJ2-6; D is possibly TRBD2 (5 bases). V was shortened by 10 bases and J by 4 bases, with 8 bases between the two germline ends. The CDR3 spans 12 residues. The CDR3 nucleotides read TGTGCCACCCAGCGGGGGGCCAACGTCCTGACTTTC. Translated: CATQRGANVLTF.

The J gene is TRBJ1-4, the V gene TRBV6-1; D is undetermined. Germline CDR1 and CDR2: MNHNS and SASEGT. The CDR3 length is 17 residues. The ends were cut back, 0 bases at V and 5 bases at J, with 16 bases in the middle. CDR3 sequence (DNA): TGTGCCAGCAGTGAAGCGCTATTAAGGCCACCGAATGAAAAACTGTTTTTT. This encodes CASSEALLRPPNEKLFF.

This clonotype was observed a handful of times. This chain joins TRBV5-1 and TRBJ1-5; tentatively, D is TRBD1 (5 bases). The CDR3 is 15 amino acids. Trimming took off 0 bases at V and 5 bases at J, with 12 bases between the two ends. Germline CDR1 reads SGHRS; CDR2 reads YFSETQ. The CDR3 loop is CASSLGVLGDQPQHF. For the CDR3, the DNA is TGCGCCAGCAGCTTGGGGGTGTTGGGGGATCAGCCCCAGCATTTT.

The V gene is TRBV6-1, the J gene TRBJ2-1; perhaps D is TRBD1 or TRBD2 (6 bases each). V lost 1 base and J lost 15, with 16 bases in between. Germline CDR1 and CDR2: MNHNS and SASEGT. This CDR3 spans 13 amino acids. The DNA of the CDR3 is TGTGCCAGCAGTGAAGTGTCGGGGGCCCGGTCGTTCTTC. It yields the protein CASSEVSGARSFF.

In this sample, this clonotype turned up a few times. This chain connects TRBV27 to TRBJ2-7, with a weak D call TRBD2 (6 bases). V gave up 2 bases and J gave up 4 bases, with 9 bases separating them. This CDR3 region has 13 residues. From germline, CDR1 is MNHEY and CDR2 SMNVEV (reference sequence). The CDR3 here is CASSLRGEYEQYF. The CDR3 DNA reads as TGTGCCAGCAGTTTACGCGGGGAATACGAGCAGTACTTC.

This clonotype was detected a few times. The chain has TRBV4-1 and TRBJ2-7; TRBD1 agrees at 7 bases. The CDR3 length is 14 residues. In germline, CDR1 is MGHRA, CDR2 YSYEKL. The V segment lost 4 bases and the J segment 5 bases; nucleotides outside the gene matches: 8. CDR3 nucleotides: TGCGCCAGCAGCCGAGTCGACAGGGTCCACGAGCAGTACTTC. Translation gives CASSRVDRVHEQYF.